This T cell receptor beta chain is drawn from a study of breast tumors, draining lymph nodes, adjacent tissues. Study findings and constraints: Tumor repertoires ranked between lymph nodes and nontumor tissue in diversity, with V and J gene preferences. Tumor T cell lymph node origin was a supported hypothesis, not proven. Luminal-like breast cancer showed significantly greater tumor-nontumor repertoire similarity than basal-like breast cancer did.

TCRdb re-called the multiplex PCR reads with MiXCR, one entry per CDR3 protein. The sample contains some 100,000 distinct CDR3 sequences, approximately 22% of which appear only once. Axillary draining lymph nodes of breast cancer patients supplied the node samples. CDR1 and CDR2 from the germline V gene are SGHDT and YYEEEE. This CDR3 has 15 residues. To note about this clonotype: Its antigen remains unidentified. A read error may be the cause here, since a much bigger clone is one base away.

The TCR comes from a female donor with breast cancer. Some clones in this sample may be carry-over from other donors' samples. The rearrangement uses TRBV5-6 and TRBJ1-3; tentatively, D is TRBD1 (5 bases). Specimen: axillary lymph node tissue. The CDR3 DNA reads as TGTGCCAACAGCCGACTGGGGCTCTCTGGAAACACCATATATTTT. Protein sequence: CANSRLGLSGNTIYF.